This T cell receptor (beta chain) was captured in a study of OX40 agonist ivuxolimab in advanced cancers. Overall study: An anti-OX40 (CD134) antibody with agonistic activity, ivuxolimab, was administered to patients. Mean age approximately 55 years, range about 23 to 80; about 81% male. Recorded diagnoses for dose-escalation patients were hepatocellular carcinoma, melanoma, renal cell or head and neck cancer. Across the patients, intravenous ivuxolimab was delivered every 2 weeks at 0.01 to 10 mg/kg.

Trimming at V came to 6 bases and at J to 7 bases, leaving 11 bases not matched to a gene. The V gene's germline CDR1 is SNHLY and CDR2 FYNNEI. The CDR3 totals 15 residues. Profiled with immunoSEQ multiplex PCR; TCRdb holds only in-frame clones, not every one. The data show over 15,000 clones, 75% to 85% seen once. The starting material was CD4+ or CD8+ T cells sorted from blood, obtained in a trial of the OX40 agonist ivuxolimab. The sequence came from an adult with an advanced solid tumor such as melanoma, head and neck, liver or kidney cancer. V usage is TRBV2 and J usage is TRBJ1-2, with 10 positions matching TRBD1. The DNA for the CDR3 is TGTGCCAGCAGCCATGGGACAGGGGAATCGTTTGGCTACACCTTC. Translated: CASSHGTGESFGYTF.